The 17 T cell receptor beta chains reported below all come from one sample, sequenced in a study of Graves' ophthalmopathy and Graves' hyperthyroidism. Amplification targeted the TCR beta CDR3 regions, with RNA transcripts as the source material. RT-PCR with HTBI primers came first, then second-round multiplex PCR. One entry per CDR3 protein results from TCRdb running MiXCR on the multiplex PCR reads. The sample includes some 1.1 million distinct CDR3 sequences, roughly two fifths of them seen just once. The sample taken for sequencing was peripheral blood or thyroid tissue (not recorded which). The receptors were sampled from an adult man with Graves' hyperthyroidism.

The sample holds many counts of this clonotype. This chain uses TRBV10-3 with TRBJ1-1; tentatively, D is TRBD1 (6 bases). CDR1 and CDR2 from the germline V gene are ENHRY and SYGVKD. V lost 5 bases and J 1 base, leaving 11 bases between the germline ends. CDR3 size: 14 residues. This chain's CDR3 is CAISNGGGNTEAFF. The CDR3 DNA sequence: TGTGCCATCAGTAATGGAGGGGGGAACACTGAAGCTTTCTTT.

V and J are TRBV19 and TRBJ1-1; perhaps TRBD1 as D (5 bases). This CDR3 comprises 11 residues. The V gene lost 8 bases and the J gene lost 8 bases, with 12 bases spanning the gap. Germline V gene lookup returns CDR1 LNHDA and CDR2 SQIVND (reference sequence). The CDR3 loop is CASHPGAEAFF. CDR3 sequence (DNA): TGTGCCAGTCATCCCGGGGCCGAAGCTTTCTTT.

The chain recombines TRBV7-3 with TRBJ1-1; D not resolved. Per germline, CDR1 SGHTA and CDR2 FQGTGA. V shed 7 bases and J shed 6 bases, with 12 bases lying between them. This CDR3 is 12 amino acids long. For the CDR3, the DNA is TGTGCCAGCATGGGAGACGAACCTGAAGCTTTCTTT. Its protein product is CASMGDEPEAFF.

The chain recombines TRBV15 with TRBJ1-5; D is ambiguous. V gave up 3 bases and J gave up 5 bases, with 17 bases separating them. This CDR3 is built from 16 residues. Germline CDR1 is LNHNV and CDR2 is YYDKDF (reference sequence). CDR3 sequence: CATSSQDGREHQPQHF. CDR3 nucleotides: TGTGCCACCAGCAGCCAAGATGGTAGGGAACATCAGCCCCAGCATTTT. Supplemented by reference TRBV15 and TRBJ1-5, the full variable domain reads DAMVIQNPRYQVTQFGKPVTLSCSQTLNHNVMYWYQQKSSQAPKLLFHYYDKDFNNEADTPDNFQSRRPNTSFCFLDIRSPGLGDTAMYLCATSSQDGREHQPQHFGDGTRLSIL.

This clonotype came up many times. V usage is TRBV29-1 and J usage is TRBJ1-1, with D hard to call. Per germline, CDR1 SQVTM and CDR2 ANQGSEA. This CDR3 spans 12 amino acids. V dropped 5 bases and J dropped 1 base, with 8 bases sitting between them. CDR3 protein: CSVKDSNTEAFF. The DNA for the CDR3 is TGCAGCGTTAAGGACTCGAACACTGAAGCTTTCTTT. Filled out from reference TRBV29-1 and TRBJ1-1, the complete variable domain reads SAVISQKPSRDICQRGTSLTIQCQVDSQVTMMFWYRQQPGQSLTLIATANQGSEATYESGFVIDKFPISRPNLTFSTLTVSNMSPEDSSIYLCSVKDSNTEAFFGQGTRLTVV.

The rearrangement uses TRBV2 and TRBJ1-5; no clear D gene. This CDR3 has 15 residues. Germline CDR1 SNHLY, CDR2 FYNNEI. Trimming stripped 4 bases from V and 2 bases from J, with 12 bases between. For the CDR3, the DNA is TGTGCCAGCAGTGTCGAGGGCTTAGGCAATCAGCCCCAGCATTTT. Amino acid sequence: CASSVEGLGNQPQHF.

This clonotype was recorded many times. For the CDR3, the DNA is TGCAGCGTTAAAGTAAACTACGAGCAGTACTTC. Encoded protein: CSVKVNYEQYF. The rearrangement uses TRBV29-1 and TRBJ2-7; D call uncertain. CDR1 and CDR2 (germline): SQVTM, ANQGSEA. The CDR3 sequence is 11 residues long. Deletions cut 5 bases from V and 3 bases from J, with 8 bases between.

This clonotype appeared many times. The rearrangement links TRBV7-6 to TRBJ1-1; 9 positions agree with TRBD1. The CDR3 sequence is 16 residues long. Losses at the gene ends were 3 bases for V and 4 bases for J; bases not matched to a gene: 9. The germline V gene has CDR1 SGHVS and CDR2 FNYEAQ. CDR3 sequence (DNA): TGTGCCAGCAGCTTTACAGGGGGCGAGGTTGGCACTGAAGCTTTCTTT. Its protein product is CASSFTGGEVGTEAFF.

This clonotype has ten or more counts. The V gene is TRBV10-3, the J gene TRBJ1-2; no clear D. In germline, CDR1 is ENHRY, CDR2 SYGVKD. Trimming took 3 bases from V and 3 from J, leaving 11 bases between them. This CDR3 has 14 amino acids. The CDR3 nucleotides read TGTGCCATCAGTGACCAGGAATTACACTATGGCTACACCTTC. Its translation: CAISDQELHYGYTF.

This clonotype came up many times. V usage is TRBV13 and J usage is TRBJ1-1, with no clear D. Germline values: CDR1 PRHDT, CDR2 FYEKMQ (reference sequence). V lost 5 bases and J 6 bases, leaving 13 bases between the germline ends. This CDR3 comprises 13 residues. The DNA for the CDR3 is TGTGCCAGCAGCCCCCTTGAGGCGCCTGAAGCTTTCTTT. Its translation is CASSPLEAPEAFF. The whole variable domain, filled in from reference TRBV13 and TRBJ1-1, reads AAGVIQSPRHLIKEKRETATLKCYPIPRHDTVYWYQQGPGQDPQFLISFYEKMQSDKGSIPDRFSAQQFSDYHSELNMSSLELGDSALYFCASSPLEAPEAFFGQGTRLTVV.

With regard to this clonotype: Mismatch with germline at one junction end may stem from a read error. V and J are TRBV7-3 and TRBJ2-7, with 10 bases that match TRBD2. Germline CDR1 reads SGHTA; CDR2 reads FQGTGA. The CDR3 loop spans 14 amino acids. The CDR3 nucleotides read TGCGCCAGCAGGGATACTAGCGGGACCTACGAGCAGTACTTC. It encodes CASRDTSGTYEQYF.

In its sample, this clonotype was seen many times. The rearrangement links TRBV19 to TRBJ2-5; TRBD1 matches 7 bases. CDR1 is LNHDA and CDR2 is SQIVND in the germline V gene (reference sequence). After removal of 7 bases from V and 0 bases from J, the junction contained 8 bases not matched to a gene. The CDR3 contains 15 residues. The CDR3 nucleotides read TGTGCCAGTACTCCCAGGGGGATAAACCAAGAGACCCAGTACTTC. Protein: CASTPRGINQETQYF.

A note on this clonotype: This likely comes from a read error, as the CDR3 has no conserved phenylalanine or tryptophan at its end. It is unclear where the CDR3 begins or ends on the DNA, so no DNA is shown, and the CDR3 is as TCRdb lists it. This chain links TRBV6-6 with TRBJ2-5. Germline V gives CDR1 MNHNY, CDR2 SVGAGI (reference sequence). The CDR3 region is 8 residues in length, termini included. The chain's CDR3 is CASSYSYP.

A note on this clonotype: A much larger clonotype is one base distant, so this may be a read error. The CDR3 nucleotides read TGTGCCAGCAGCCCCTGGGACAGCGGTGTCACCGAGGAGCTGTTTTTT. Translating gives CASSPWDSGVTEELFF. This chain connects TRBV7-9 to TRBJ2-2; 7 bases match TRBD1. Germline-derived CDR1 and CDR2 are SEHNR and FQNEAQ (reference sequence). The CDR3 has 16 residues. The whole variable domain, remainder taken from reference TRBV7-9 and TRBJ2-2, is DTGVSQNPRHKITKRGQNVTFRCDPISEHNRLYWYRQTLGQGPEFLTYFQNEAQLEKSRLLSDRFSAERPKGSFSTLEIQRTEQGDSAMYLCASSPWDSGVTEELFFGEGSRLTVL.

This clonotype occurred many times. The rearrangement uses TRBV7-2 and TRBJ2-7; no clear D. This CDR3 is built from 11 residues. In germline, CDR1 is SGHTA, CDR2 FQGNSA. Deletions cut 5 bases from V and 4 bases from J, with 6 bases between. The CDR3 here is CASSQRYEQYF. The CDR3, as DNA: TGTGCCAGCAGCCAGAGATACGAGCAGTACTTC.

The chain recombines TRBV7-2 with TRBJ2-2; TRBD1 matches 10 bases. The germline gives CDR1 SGHTA, CDR2 FQGNSA. There are 12 residues in the CDR3. With 4 bases clipped from V and 13 bases from J, the junction kept 3 bases outside the gene matches. CDR3 bases: TGTGCCAGCAGCTCCCGGGACAGGGGGCTGTTTTTT. This gives the protein CASSSRDRGLFF.

Remarks on this clonotype: A much larger clone differs by one base, so this may be a read error. V gene TRBV4-2 combines with J gene TRBJ2-7, with D perhaps being TRBD1 or TRBD2 (7 bases each). In germline, CDR1 is LGHNA, CDR2 YNFKEQ. Trimming pared 4 bases from V and 1 base from J, leaving 17 bases between. This CDR3 spans 16 amino acids. The CDR3 sequence is CASSPGEGAGSYEQYF. The CDR3 DNA reads TGTGCCAGCAGCCCCGGGGAGGGGGCCGGGTCCTACGAGCAGTACTTC.